This T cell receptor beta chain was recorded in a study of T-cell memory formation after mild COVID-19 (dated by TCRdb to about 2021). About the study as a whole: Most TCR sequence clusters were specific to one of the two donors. In a couple of donors, T-cell clones that expanded and contracted after mild COVID-19 were followed by sequencing TCRalpha and TCRbeta repertoires longitudinally. The cohort was made up of two young adult volunteers, one female and one male, who were previously healthy. Broader findings and caveats from the paper: Whether the second-wave clones peaking on day 37 were SARS-CoV-2 specific was not confirmed. Only a couple of mild cases were covered by the study, and larger cohorts that include severe cases with pre-infection samples were considered necessary. Clones that contracted from day 15 to 85 showed balanced CD4/CD8 phenotypes, whereas a second wave of clones that expanded from day 15 to 37 leaned towards CD4+. Some responding clones were detected in pre-infection memory, suggesting pre-existing cross-reactive memory T cells joined the SARS-CoV-2 response. Contracting CD4+ clones turned up mainly in the CM and EM memory subsets, whereas EMRA was where CD8+ clones were enriched.

As for this clonotype: What this receptor recognizes is not known. No per-base quality is available; no much larger clone lies one base away.

Ficoll-Paque density gradient centrifugation was the method used to isolate PBMCs. The reads were generated on an Illumina NovaSeq 6000. cDNA libraries for TCRalpha and TCRbeta were prepared by 5'RACE using constant-segment primers, with sample barcodes and unique molecular identifiers added. RNA was extracted from every sample with Trizol reagent. Library amplification was performed in two PCR steps, and a second sample barcode and Illumina TruSeq adapters were introduced in the second step. The libraries were sequenced on an Illumina NovaSeq using 2 x 150 bp paired-end reads. Processing in the source paper ran as follows. With migec v1.2.7, reads were demultiplexed and then collapsed into UMI-guided consensus sequences. Using mixcr v2.1.11, the UMI consensuses were aligned to TRA and TRB V and J templates and assembled into clonotypes. A clonotype was counted as expanded or contracted only if both edgeR and NoisET called the change significant, with noise models trained on biological replicates. edgeR calls used a false discovery rate-adjusted p below 0.01 and a log2 fold-change threshold of 1. As an exploratory analysis of dynamics, PCA with hierarchical clustering was applied to max-normalized trajectories of the 1000 most abundant clonotypes. The CD4 or CD8 phenotype of responding clones was assigned using the separately sequenced CD4+ and CD8+ repertoires. TCRdb reanalyzed the raw reads on its own, using fastp at Q25 for trimming and MiXCR for clone calling, and kept in-frame beta chains. Identical CDR3 proteins give one entry, which carries the most common genes and DNA. TCRdb's processing, not the authors', yielded these V and J calls. The sample records almost 350,000 distinct CDR3 sequences, around 20% of which are singletons. The biggest ten clones account for roughly 21% of the sample.

The sequenced material came from PBMCs or a T cell subset sorted from them (not recorded which). The source is a man younger than 30 who had mild COVID-19 (a few samples of this study predate the infection). The sample titles of this study are shuffled in the database, so cell type and time point are left out; the donor was told from shared clones.

The CDR3 reads as follows: CASSRIRWGGSQRDTQYF. The DNA reads as follows: TGTGCCAGCAGTCGAATTAGGTGGGGGGGGTCCCAGCGAGATACGCAGTATTTT. The chain couples TRBV7-2 to TRBJ2-3, with 7 central nucleotides matching TRBD2. Sequences SGHTA (CDR1) and FQGNSA (CDR2) are obtained from the germline V gene. From V the trimming removes 6 bases and from J it removes 5 bases, while the gene matches leave 20 bases of the junction unaccounted for. The CDR3, from cysteine to phenylalanine, totals 18 residues. CDR3 DNA is the only sequence kept; it has 54 bases, read in frame from the first base.